The present entry profiles one T cell receptor (beta chain) with its context. V lost 8 bases and J 6 bases, leaving 14 bases between the germline ends. Germline assignment: CDR1 MGHDK and CDR2 SYGVNS. There are 13 residues in the CDR3. Libraries were prepared by immunoSEQ multiplex PCR; TCRdb keeps only in-frame clonotypes and omits some of them. This table has 38,000 or so clones, 80% to 95% appearing once. This record comes from a study of T cell changes during pregnancy in multiple sclerosis. This receptor was identified in a female donor with multiple sclerosis, enrolled in a pregnancy study. The chain links TRBV25-1 to TRBJ1-3, with D possibly matching TRBD1 (5 bases). Here the sequenced sample was CD4+ T cells from peripheral blood mononuclear cells, taken in the third trimester of pregnancy. The CDR3 DNA reads TGTGCCAGCGGGGGGGGAACGGAAAACACCATATATTTT. Protein product: CASGGGTENTIYF.